This TCR beta chain originates from a study of T cell responses to AZD1222 COVID-19 vaccine. Study-level findings and limits: Close to half of spike-specific TCRs reportedly recognize unmutated variant regions. White British ancestry dominated among donors, who included more females, and clonal diversity was possibly underestimated. Among those given AZD1222, only 5 to 7 were seropositive at baseline.

TCRdb's table, derived via immunoSEQ multiplex PCR, lists solely in-frame clones and lacks some. This sample carries about 130,000 clones, approximately 87% of them seen once, and the ten largest clones take around 9.3%. Trimming removed 0 bases from V and 0 bases from J; junction bases left unmatched: 10. In germline, CDR1 is LGHNA, CDR2 YSLEER. The length of the CDR3 is 19 residues. On this clone: What it binds is unknown.

Sample: peripheral blood, taken on day 0 of AZD1222 vaccination. The V call is TRBV4-3, the J call TRBJ2-1; the match to TRBD2 covers 8 bases. This receptor was taken from an adult in good health. The CDR3 reads CASSQERLAGGLSYNEQFF. In nucleotides, the CDR3 is TGCGCCAGCAGCCAAGAGAGACTTGCGGGAGGCCTCTCCTACAATGAGCAGTTCTTC.